This note documents a single T cell receptor (beta chain) sequence. The antigen is unknown. The CDR3 consists of 14 residues. V lost 4 bases, J lost 1 base, and 3 bases stayed unmatched. CDR1 SGHVS and CDR2 FQNEAQ come from the germline V gene. This entry is derived from a study of vaccination effects on CD4 cells after COVID-19. About the study: Post-vaccine draws lagged the second dose by a median of 72 days.

TCRdb's copy holds only in-frame clones and misses some; the assay was immunoSEQ multiplex PCR. The data hold 67,000 or so clones, with about 81% observed a single time. Within the ViraFEST assay, antigen-specific CD4+ T cells underwent expansion with viral peptide pools prior to sequencing. The authors isolated CD4+ T cells after around nine days of culture. Each participant received a vaccine that was either BNT162b2 or mRNA-1273, given as two doses. This receptor was taken from a human donor who received a COVID-19 vaccine. This sample comprised CD4+ T cells from PBMCs cultured with HCoV-229E spike peptides, obtained after COVID-19 vaccination. The chain recombines TRBV7-8 with TRBJ2-5, with TRBD2 matching over 7 bases. Written as DNA, the CDR3 is TGTGCCAGCAGCTCCTGGGGGGGCCAAGAGACCCAGTACTTC. Translated, it gives CASSSWGGQETQYF.